This passage covers 16 T cell receptor beta chains from one sample sequenced in a study of shared clonotypes between healthy human individuals. Libraries were prepared by immunoSEQ multiplex PCR; TCRdb keeps only in-frame clonotypes and omits some of them. Of 600,000 or so clones detected, about 95% appear once; the ten largest clones hold over 0.1%. CD45RO negativity and positive selection for CCR7 defined naive CD8 cells, a population that excluded terminally differentiated effector memory CD45RA+ cells. The sample comprised naive CD8+ T cells sorted from blood. These receptors all stem from a woman aged 30 to 39 in good health.

The chain uses TRBV11-2 and TRBJ1-4; D not certain. This CDR3 is 13 amino acids long. Germline CDR1 and CDR2: SGHAT and FQNNGV. V was clipped by 5 bases and J by 5 bases, with 9 bases between them. This chain's CDR3 is CASSLTENEKLFF. Here the CDR3 DNA reads TGTGCCAGCAGCCTTACGGAAAATGAAAAACTGTTTTTT.

CDR3 sequence reads: CASSPRGGGRTDTQYF. In nucleotides, the CDR3 is TGTGCCAGCAGCCCGCGGGGGGGAGGTCGGACAGATACGCAGTATTTT. The rearrangement joins TRBV5-4 to TRBJ2-3, with 9 positions matching TRBD2. This CDR3 is 16 amino acids long. Germline CDR1 SGHNT, CDR2 YYREEE (reference sequence). Trimming took 4 bases from V and 3 from J; bases not matched to a gene: 9. Variable domain in full (rest from reference TRBV5-4 and TRBJ2-3): ETGVTQSPTHLIKTRGQQVTLRCSSQSGHNTVSWYQQALGQGPQFIFQYYREEENGRGNFPPRFSGLQFPNYSSELNVNALELDDSALYLCASSPRGGGRTDTQYFGPGTRLTVL.

The gene calls are TRBV5-1 and TRBJ2-6, with D hard to call. This CDR3 is built from 17 residues. Trimming left V 0 bases short and J 0 bases short, with 10 bases between. Germline-derived CDR1 and CDR2 are SGHRS and YFSETQ. CDR3 sequence (DNA): TGCGCCAGCAGCTTGGGAGAGTTATACTCTGGGGCCAACGTCCTGACTTTC. Translation: CASSLGELYSGANVLTF.

V usage is TRBV2 and J usage is TRBJ2-3; 7 bases match TRBD2. The CDR3 extends over 16 amino acids. Unmatched junction bases numbered 9, after V lost 6 bases and J lost 0 bases. Germline CDR1 and CDR2: SNHLY and FYNNEI. The DNA for the CDR3 is TGTGCCAGCAGCGGGTCTAGCGGAACTAGCACAGATACGCAGTATTTT. This sequence encodes CASSGSSGTSTDTQYF.

The chain links TRBV29-1 to TRBJ2-5; 12 bases map to TRBD2. V lost 1 base and J lost 5; bases outside the gene matches: 5. This CDR3 has 15 residues. In germline, CDR1 is SQVTM, CDR2 ANQGSEA. The CDR3 sequence: CSVEALAGGQETQYF. CDR3 DNA sequence: TGCAGCGTTGAAGCCCTAGCGGGAGGGCAGGAGACCCAGTACTTC.

CDR3: CASSIKGAGLIWDQPQHF. CDR3 nucleotides: TGTGCCAGTAGTATCAAAGGGGCTGGATTGATTTGGGATCAGCCCCAGCATTTT. The chain recombines TRBV19 with TRBJ1-5; D might be TRBD1 (5 bases). Germline V CDR1 and CDR2: LNHDA, SQIVND (reference sequence). The CDR3 spans 18 residues. Trimming took 3 bases from V and 5 from J, leaving 23 bases between them.

The chain employs TRBV6-1 and TRBJ1-5; D is ambiguous. V was cut by 2 bases and J by 0 bases, with 5 bases left in between. The CDR3 runs to 14 residues. In germline, CDR1 is MNHNS, CDR2 SASEGT. The CDR3 protein is CASSERFSNQPQHF. DNA for the CDR3: TGTGCCAGCAGTGAAAGGTTTAGCAATCAGCCCCAGCATTTT.

The gene calls are TRBV11-1 and TRBJ2-7; 11 bases fit TRBD1. Germline lookup yields CDR1 SGHAT and CDR2 FQDESV (reference sequence). The junction had 5 bases not matched to a gene; V was cut back by 5 bases and J by 2 bases. This CDR3 is 15 amino acids long. CDR3 DNA sequence: TGTGCCAGCAGCCCCGGGACAGGGGGTCCCTACGAGCAGTACTTC. Protein sequence: CASSPGTGGPYEQYF.

This sequence joins TRBV28 and TRBJ1-1; D might be TRBD1 (6 bases). Between the trimmed V and J ends, which lost 8 bases and 4 bases, there was a span of 17 bases. The CDR3 extends over 14 amino acids. Germline assignment: CDR1 MDHEN and CDR2 SYDVKM. Here the CDR3 reads CASRDGGLGTEAFF. The CDR3, as DNA: TGTGCCAGCCGAGATGGGGGCTTAGGCACTGAAGCTTTCTTT.

The V gene is TRBV13, the J gene TRBJ2-7; D gene ambiguous. Germline V gene data show CDR1 as PRHDT and CDR2 as FYEKMQ (reference sequence). V lost 2 bases to trimming and J lost 5 bases, with 16 bases between them. The CDR3 runs to 15 residues. The chain's CDR3 is CASSLFLTSDDEQYF. CDR3 sequence (DNA): TGTGCCAGCAGCTTATTCCTTACATCTGATGACGAGCAGTACTTC.

The gene calls are TRBV7-9 and TRBJ2-5, with 11 bases identical to TRBD2. This CDR3 has 15 amino acids. The junction had 5 bases not matched to a gene; V was cut back by 5 bases and J by 3 bases. Looked up from germline, CDR1 is SEHNR and CDR2 is FQNEAQ (reference sequence). In nucleotides, the CDR3 is TGTGCCAGCAGCCCTCCGGGACTAGCGGAAGAGACCCAGTACTTC. Its translation is CASSPPGLAEETQYF.

J is TRBJ2-2 and V is TRBV7-9, with 7 nucleotides matching TRBD2. V dropped 0 bases and J dropped 7; count of bases not matched to a gene: 5. The CDR3 length is 15 residues. Per germline, CDR1 SEHNR and CDR2 FQNEAQ (reference sequence). The CDR3 spells CASSLAAGEVGELFF. The CDR3, as DNA: TGTGCCAGCAGCTTAGCGGCGGGAGAGGTCGGGGAGCTGTTTTTT. The entire variable domain, with the rest obtained from reference TRBV7-9 and TRBJ2-2, is as follows: DTGVSQNPRHKITKRGQNVTFRCDPISEHNRLYWYRQTLGQGPEFLTYFQNEAQLEKSRLLSDRFSAERPKGSFSTLEIQRTEQGDSAMYLCASSLAAGEVGELFFGEGSRLTVL.

CDR3 protein: CASSSDGYTF. The CDR3 region has the DNA TGTGCCAGCAGCTCCGATGGCTACACCTTC. The genes are TRBV7-2 and TRBJ1-2; no reliable D call. V lost 4 bases to trimming and J lost 6 bases, with 3 bases between them. This CDR3 is 10 amino acids long. Germline V gene lookup returns CDR1 SGHTA and CDR2 FQGNSA.

The V and J genes are TRBV4-1 and TRBJ2-7; possibly TRBD1 for D (6 bases). Trimming removed 4 bases from V and 4 bases from J, with 11 bases in between. CDR3 size: 13 residues. Germline CDR1 and CDR2: MGHRA and YSYEKL. CDR3 DNA sequence: TGCGCCAGCAGCCCCCTAGGGGGATACGAGCAGTACTTC. It yields the protein CASSPLGGYEQYF.

The V call is TRBV28, the J call TRBJ1-1; unclear D gene. This CDR3 region has 9 residues. Per germline, CDR1 MDHEN and CDR2 SYDVKM. Trimming removed 8 bases at V and 11 bases at J, with 9 bases between. CDR3 coding DNA: TGTGCCAGCTCTTCCCGGGCTTTCTTT. It is translated as CASSSRAFF.

The chain links TRBV27 to TRBJ2-7; 11 bases match TRBD2. Unmatched junction bases numbered 6, after V lost 5 bases and J lost 3 bases. Germline CDR1 MNHEY, CDR2 SMNVEV (reference sequence). The CDR3 totals 15 residues. In DNA form, the CDR3 reads TGTGCCAGCAGTGGAGAACTAGCGGGAGTCTACGAGCAGTACTTC. It codes for CASSGELAGVYEQYF.